These 28 T cell receptor beta chains came from one sample sequenced in a study of blood T cell repertoires in COVID-19 (dated by TCRdb to 2019 to 2021). Library preparation employed the immunoSEQ multiplex PCR assay. Entries here come from immuneACCESS through TCRdb and include only in-frame sequences with V and J called. Some clones fail to appear in such tables; in the studies checked, an unresolved V gene covers under half of the shortfall, and the cause of the remainder is unknown. The sample table records some 380,000 clones; approximately 87% of these occur just once. The ten largest account for approximately 1.3% of the sample. The specimen was PBMCs or T cells enriched from blood (not recorded which). These receptors were taken from a young man who had recovered from COVID-19.

This chain joins TRBV12-3 or TRBV12-4 and TRBJ1-5, with D possibly TRBD1 on 5 matching bases. The CDR3 consists of 13 residues. The V gene lost 3 bases and the J gene lost 9 bases, with 12 bases spanning the gap. The CDR3 coding sequence is TGTGCCAGCAGTTTCCAGGGCCCTCGGCCCCAGCATTTT. This gives the protein CASSFQGPRPQHF.

J is TRBJ1-4 and V is TRBV7-9; tentative D call: TRBD1 (5 bases). The CDR3 is 14 amino acids. V was pared by 5 bases and J by 7 bases, with 14 bases between. Germline V gene lookup returns CDR1 SEHNR and CDR2 FQNEAQ (reference sequence). The CDR3 sequence is CASSLGGDFEKLFF. CDR3 sequence (DNA): TGTGCCAGCAGCCTCGGGGGGGACTTTGAAAAACTGTTTTTT.

The chain carries TRBV29-1 and TRBJ1-2, with D tentatively TRBD1 (5 bases). Trimming removed 3 bases at V and 2 bases at J, with 16 bases between. In germline, CDR1 is SQVTM, CDR2 ANQGSEA. The CDR3 has 15 amino acids. Here the CDR3 DNA reads TGCAGCGTTGACGGTGGTTTGTCAGGGAACTATGGCTACACCTTC. The encoded protein is CSVDGGLSGNYGYTF.

The V and J genes are TRBV19 and TRBJ1-5; no firm D call. The CDR3 totals 14 residues. The germline V gene has CDR1 LNHDA and CDR2 SQIVND (reference sequence). V lost 3 bases, J lost 2 bases, and 8 bases lay in between. The CDR3 DNA is TGTGCCAGTAGTATGCGGGAGGGCAATCAGCCCCAGCATTTT. This encodes CASSMREGNQPQHF.

This sequence joins TRBV3-1 (or the pseudogene TRBV3-2) and TRBJ1-3, with a tentative D call TRBD1 (6 bases). With 2 bases removed from V and 0 bases from J, the gap between germline ends came to 20 bases. The CDR3 length is 19 residues. CDR1 and CDR2 (germline): LGHDT, YNNKEL (reference sequence). The CDR3 sequence: CASSQTPRDTLPSGNTIYF. DNA for the CDR3: TGTGCCAGCAGCCAAACTCCACGGGACACTTTACCCTCTGGAAACACCATATATTTT.

By share, this clone counts as medium-sized. The chain is built from TRBV6-1 and TRBJ2-7, with 9 bases identical to TRBD2. The germline V gene encodes CDR1 MNHNS and CDR2 SASEGT. Trimming at V came to 3 bases and at J to 6 bases, leaving 9 bases not matched to a gene. This CDR3 region has 15 residues. The CDR3 is CASSDGIAGAGEQYF. The CDR3, as DNA: TGTGCCAGCAGTGATGGGATAGCGGGGGCGGGCGAGCAGTACTTC.

The chain recombines TRBV3-1 (or the pseudogene TRBV3-2) with TRBJ2-7, with 8 nucleotides matching TRBD2. The germline gives CDR1 LGHDT, CDR2 YNNKEL (reference sequence). V shed 7 bases and J 0 bases; nucleotides not matched to a gene: 5. This CDR3 spans 14 amino acids. The CDR3 sequence is CASTLAGSSYEQYF. The CDR3, as DNA: TGTGCCAGCACTTTAGCGGGGAGCTCCTACGAGCAGTACTTC.

This clone was counted a single time. The rearrangement joins TRBV7-2 to TRBJ2-7; D is ambiguous. The CDR3 is 14 residues long. Germline V gives CDR1 SGHTA, CDR2 FQGNSA. The V end was cut by 1 base, the J end by 3 bases, with 10 bases between. As DNA, the CDR3 is TGTGCCAGCAGCTTAGGGCGGAGATTCTACGAGCAGTACTTC. This codes for CASSLGRRFYEQYF.

This clone was seen a single time. The rearrangement joins TRBV7-9 to TRBJ1-2, with TRBD1 identical over 12 bases. J was trimmed by 0 bases and V by 4 bases; bases with no gene match: 12. This CDR3 contains 19 residues. Germline V gene sequence: CDR1 SEHNR, CDR2 FQNEAQ (reference sequence). The DNA for the CDR3 is TGTGCCAGCAGCTCCTCTGAACCGGGACAGGGGGCCACTAACTATGGCTACACCTTC. This translates into CASSSSEPGQGATNYGYTF.

The chain employs TRBV30 and TRBJ1-2; TRBD1 agrees at 10 bases. The CDR3 is 15 residues long. V was clipped by 5 bases and J by 7 bases; unmatched bases: 13. Germline V gives CDR1 GTSNPN, CDR2 SVGIG (reference sequence). CDR3 in DNA: TGTGCCTGGGGGGGCCGGGACAGGGGCGTTGGTGGCTACACCTTC. Translated: CAWGGRDRGVGGYTF.

The chain has TRBV7-2 and TRBJ2-2; TRBD1 matches 10 bases. Germline V gene lookup returns CDR1 SGHTA and CDR2 FQGNSA. The CDR3 extends over 15 amino acids. J was trimmed by 7 bases and V by 5 bases; bases with no gene match: 7. The CDR3 DNA follows: TGTGCCAGCAGCCATACTGACAGGGGGCTCGGGGAGCTGTTTTTT. Protein: CASSHTDRGLGELFF.

The chain carries TRBV7-8 and TRBJ2-4; no clear D gene. Germline values: CDR1 SGHVS, CDR2 FQNEAQ. The CDR3 sequence is 13 residues long. The germline V and J ends were trimmed by 0 bases and 5 bases, with 5 bases remaining between them. The DNA for the CDR3 is TGTGCCAGCAGCTTAGCAGTAGAAAACATTCAGTACTTC. This codes for CASSLAVENIQYF.

The count of this clone is one. The chain uses TRBV29-1 and TRBJ1-2; possible D gene TRBD1, 5 bases. Germline V gene lookup returns CDR1 SQVTM and CDR2 ANQGSEA. V shed 6 bases and J shed 4 bases, with 12 bases lying between them. The CDR3 length is 12 residues. The CDR3 region has the DNA TGCAGCGTCTCCCAGGGCACCTATGGCTACACCTTC. Protein product: CSVSQGTYGYTF.

This clone was counted between two and nine times. A single base separates this from a much larger clone, so it may be a read error. The chain joins TRBV7-2 to TRBJ1-5; no clear D gene. CDR1 and CDR2 from the germline V gene are SGHTA and FQGNSA. V gave up 4 bases and J gave up 0 bases, with 4 bases separating them. The CDR3 is 13 residues long. CDR3 protein: CASSSHSNQPQHF. For the CDR3, the DNA is TGTGCCAGCAGCTCCCATAGCAATCAGCCCCAGCATTTT.

The chain combines TRBV5-1 with TRBJ2-2; 9 positions agree with TRBD2. The length of the CDR3 is 15 residues. Germline trimming cut 2 bases from V and 7 bases from J; bases unmatched to any gene: 6. Germline V CDR1 and CDR2: SGHRS, YFSETQ. The CDR3 protein is CASSFAGGQGGELFF. The CDR3 DNA sequence: TGCGCCAGCAGCTTCGCGGGGGGGCAAGGCGGGGAGCTGTTTTTT. The full variable domain, with the rest looked up from reference TRBV5-1 and TRBJ2-2, is KAGVTQTPRYLIKTRGQQVTLSCSPISGHRSVSWYQQTPGQGLQFLFEYFSETQRNKGNFPGRFSGRQFSNSRSEMNVSTLELGDSALYLCASSFAGGQGGELFFGEGSRLTVL.

This chain connects TRBV5-8 to TRBJ2-7; maybe TRBD1 (5 bases). The V gene's germline CDR1 is SGHTS and CDR2 YDEGEE. This CDR3 is 13 amino acids long. V was shortened by 3 bases and J by 3 bases, with 10 bases between the two germline ends. DNA of the CDR3: TGTGCCAGCAGCTACAAGGGGAACTACGAGCAGTACTTC. This translates into CASSYKGNYEQYF.

CDR3 amino acids: CASSFPLRDSSVEQFF. The CDR3 coding sequence is TGCGCCAGCAGCTTTCCCCTCCGGGACAGCTCCGTTGAGCAGTTCTTC. The V gene is TRBV5-1, the J gene TRBJ2-1; 7 bases agree with TRBD1. Germline V lookup: CDR1 SGHRS, CDR2 YFSETQ. Losses at the gene ends were 2 bases for V and 9 bases for J; bases not matched to a gene: 14. This CDR3 has 16 residues.

The chain combines TRBV29-1 with TRBJ1-5; 7 nucleotides agree with TRBD1. Germline V gives CDR1 SQVTM, CDR2 ANQGSEA. CDR3 length: 13 residues. V dropped 5 bases and J dropped 4; count of bases not matched to a gene: 5. The CDR3 sequence is CSVRDSNNQPQHF. The DNA of the CDR3 is TGCAGCGTTCGGGACAGCAATAATCAGCCCCAGCATTTT.

Notes on this clone: The junction and the germline gene differ at one end; a read error may be behind it. The V gene is TRBV2, the J gene TRBJ2-7; D might be TRBD2 (6 bases). This CDR3 contains 14 residues. Germline CDR1 is SNHLY and CDR2 is FYNNEI. The CDR3 loop is CASSEARGRAHSPF. The CDR3 coding sequence is TGTGCCAGCAGTGAAGCGCGGGGCAGGGCCCACTCTCCCTTC. Complete variable domain (other parts from reference TRBV2 and TRBJ2-7): EPEVTQTPSHQVTQMGQEVILRCVPISNHLYFYWYRQILGQKVEFLVSFYNNEISEKSEIFDDQFSVERPDGSNFTLKIRSTKLEDSAMYFCASSEARGRAHSPFGPGTRLTVT.

This rearrangement joins TRBV30 to TRBJ1-4, with 12 bases that match TRBD1. Germline CDR1 and CDR2: GTSNPN and SVGIG (reference sequence). This CDR3 spans 13 amino acids. V lost 7 bases to trimming and J lost 8 bases; unmatched junction nucleotides: 5. In DNA form, the CDR3 reads TGTGCCTCCAGGGACAGGGGGCGAGAAAAACTGTTTTTT. Protein: CASRDRGREKLFF. Full variable domain (missing parts from reference TRBV30 and TRBJ1-4): SQTIHQWPATLVQPVGSPLSLECTVEGTSNPNLYWYRQAAGRGLQLLFYSVGIGQISSEVPQNLSASRPQDRQFILSSKKLLLSDSGFYLCASRDRGREKLFFGSGTQLSVL.

This chain joins TRBV28 and TRBJ1-5; possibly TRBD1 for D (6 bases). The ends were cut back, 9 bases at V and 4 bases at J, with 22 bases in the middle. Germline V gene data show CDR1 as MDHEN and CDR2 as SYDVKM. The CDR3 has 16 residues. CDR3 bases: TGTGCCAGTCAATTGCAGGGGCAGGGTGGTAATCAGCCCCAGCATTTT. It translates to CASQLQGQGGNQPQHF. The variable domain in full, with the rest retrieved from reference TRBV28 and TRBJ1-5, is DVKVTQSSRYLVKRTGEKVFLECVQDMDHENMFWYRQDPGLGLRLIYFSYDVKMKEKGDIPEGYSVSREKKERFSLILESASTNQTSMYLCASQLQGQGGNQPQHFGDGTRLSIL.

The chain employs TRBV9 and TRBJ1-2, with D possibly TRBD1 on 5 matching bases. V lost 4 bases and J 2 bases, leaving 9 bases between the germline ends. The CDR3 extends over 13 amino acids. From germline, CDR1 is SGDLS and CDR2 YYNGEE. The CDR3 DNA follows: TGTGCCAGCAGCATCGACAGCAACTATGGCTACACCTTC. Amino acid sequence: CASSIDSNYGYTF.

This chain joins TRBV5-6 and TRBJ1-1; weak D call: TRBD1 (5 bases). The CDR3 totals 17 residues. Germline CDR1 reads SGHDT; CDR2 reads YYEEEE. V lost 6 bases and J lost 2, with 23 bases in between. The CDR3 spells CASNFMAGPGLNTEAFF. The CDR3 coding sequence is TGTGCCAGCAACTTTATGGCCGGGCCGGGACTCAACACTGAAGCTTTCTTT. Full variable domain (remainder filled in from reference TRBV5-6 and TRBJ1-1): DAGVTQSPTHLIKTRGQQVTLRCSPKSGHDTVSWYQQALGQGPQFIFQYYEEEERQRGNFPDRFSGHQFPNYSSELNVNALLLGDSALYLCASNFMAGPGLNTEAFFGQGTRLTVV.

The chain employs TRBV5-1 and TRBJ2-2, with D perhaps matching TRBD1 (6 bases). The CDR3 has 14 residues. From germline, CDR1 is SGHRS and CDR2 YFSETQ. Trimming shortened V by 7 bases and J by 6 bases, and 16 bases separated the two germline ends. In DNA form, the CDR3 reads TGCGCCAGCCGCCAGGGGTACTCTTCCGGGGAGCTGTTTTTT. It codes for CASRQGYSSGELFF. The full variable domain, its missing parts supplied by reference TRBV5-1 and TRBJ2-2, is KAGVTQTPRYLIKTRGQQVTLSCSPISGHRSVSWYQQTPGQGLQFLFEYFSETQRNKGNFPGRFSGRQFSNSRSEMNVSTLELGDSALYLCASRQGYSSGELFFGEGSRLTVL.

This chain uses TRBV12-3 or TRBV12-4 with TRBJ2-7; tentatively, D is TRBD2 (5 bases). CDR3 size: 12 residues. Trimming took off 6 bases at V and 5 bases at J, with 11 bases between the two ends. The CDR3 protein is CASRGRRHEQYF. CDR3 bases: TGTGCCAGCAGAGGACGGAGGCACGAGCAGTACTTC.

The chain uses TRBV6-5 and TRBJ1-5; 7 nucleotides align to TRBD1. Germline lookup yields CDR1 MNHEY and CDR2 SVGAGI. V shed 6 bases, J shed 0 bases, and the junction held 5 bases outside the gene matches. The CDR3 totals 15 residues. CDR3 loop: CASRSTGNSNQPQHF. DNA of the CDR3: TGTGCCAGCAGATCGACAGGGAATAGCAATCAGCCCCAGCATTTT.

This clone has a handful of counts. The chain is built from TRBV18 and TRBJ1-1; D is unclear. This CDR3 has 13 amino acids. Trimming left V 1 base short and J 9 bases short, with 12 bases between. Germline CDR1 reads KGHSH; CDR2 reads LQKENI. The CDR3 DNA sequence: TGTGCCAGCTCACCACAAGCGGCGGATAAAGCTTTCTTT. Amino acid sequence: CASSPQAADKAFF.

The V and J genes are TRBV5-1 and TRBJ1-2; perhaps TRBD1 as D (6 bases). The CDR3 covers 13 residues. Looked up from germline, CDR1 is SGHRS and CDR2 is YFSETQ. Between the trimmed V and J ends, which lost 0 bases and 6 bases, there was a span of 9 bases. CDR3 in DNA: TGCGCCAGCAGCTTGGAAGCAGGGGATGGCTACACCTTC. This codes for CASSLEAGDGYTF.